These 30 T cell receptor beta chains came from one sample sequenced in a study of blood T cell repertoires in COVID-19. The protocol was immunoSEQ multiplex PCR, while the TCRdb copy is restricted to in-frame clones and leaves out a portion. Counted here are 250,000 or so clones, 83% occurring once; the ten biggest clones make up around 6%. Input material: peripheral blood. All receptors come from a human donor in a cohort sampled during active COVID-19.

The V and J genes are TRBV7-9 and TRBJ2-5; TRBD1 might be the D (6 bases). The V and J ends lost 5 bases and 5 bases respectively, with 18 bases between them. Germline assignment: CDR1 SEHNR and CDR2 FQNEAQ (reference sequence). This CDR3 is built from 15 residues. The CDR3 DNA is TGTGCCAGCAGCCCCCCGAGAGTAGGGGGTGAGACCCAGTACTTC. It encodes CASSPPRVGGETQYF. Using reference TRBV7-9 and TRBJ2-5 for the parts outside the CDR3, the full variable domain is DTGVSQNPRHKITKRGQNVTFRCDPISEHNRLYWYRQTLGQGPEFLTYFQNEAQLEKSRLLSDRFSAERPKGSFSTLEIQRTEQGDSAMYLCASSPPRVGGETQYFGPGTRLLVL.

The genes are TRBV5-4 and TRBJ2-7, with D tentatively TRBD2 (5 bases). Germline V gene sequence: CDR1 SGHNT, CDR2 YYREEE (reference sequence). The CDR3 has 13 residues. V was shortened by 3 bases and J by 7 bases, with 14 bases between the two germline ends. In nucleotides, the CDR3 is TGTGCCAGCAGCTCGCGGACTGAAAGTGAGCAGTACTTC. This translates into CASSSRTESEQYF. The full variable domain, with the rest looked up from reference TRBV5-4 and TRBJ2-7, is ETGVTQSPTHLIKTRGQQVTLRCSSQSGHNTVSWYQQALGQGPQFIFQYYREEENGRGNFPPRFSGLQFPNYSSELNVNALELDDSALYLCASSSRTESEQYFGPGTRLTVT.

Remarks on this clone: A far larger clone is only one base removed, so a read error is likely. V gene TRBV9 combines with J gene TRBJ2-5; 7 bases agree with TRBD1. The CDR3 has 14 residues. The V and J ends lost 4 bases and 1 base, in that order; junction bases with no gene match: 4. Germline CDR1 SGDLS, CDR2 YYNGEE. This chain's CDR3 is CASSPGQAQETQYF. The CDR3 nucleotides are TGTGCCAGCAGCCCAGGACAGGCCCAAGAGACCCAGTACTTC.

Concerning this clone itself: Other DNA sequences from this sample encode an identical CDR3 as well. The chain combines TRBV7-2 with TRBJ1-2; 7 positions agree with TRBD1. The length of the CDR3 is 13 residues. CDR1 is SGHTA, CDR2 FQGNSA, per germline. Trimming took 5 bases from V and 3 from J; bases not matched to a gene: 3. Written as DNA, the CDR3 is TGTGCCAGCAGCCCTGACAGGGACTATGGCTACACCTTC. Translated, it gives CASSPDRDYGYTF.

The CDR3 DNA sequence: TGTGCCAGCAGTTTAATTTGGAGGGCGGACACAGATACGCAGTATTTT. Residues: CASSLIWRADTDTQYF. V and J are TRBV28 and TRBJ2-3; weak D call: TRBD2 (6 bases). V was clipped by 2 bases and J by 2 bases, with 14 bases between them. This CDR3 has 16 residues. Germline assignment: CDR1 MDHEN and CDR2 SYDVKM.

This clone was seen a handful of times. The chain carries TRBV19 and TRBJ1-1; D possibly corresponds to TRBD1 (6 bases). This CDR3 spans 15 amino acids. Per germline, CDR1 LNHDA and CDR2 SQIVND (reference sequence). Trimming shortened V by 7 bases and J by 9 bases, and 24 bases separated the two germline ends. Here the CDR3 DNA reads TGTGCCAGTAAAAACCGGGACACGGTGGGAGAAAAAGCTTTCTTT. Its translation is CASKNRDTVGEKAFF.

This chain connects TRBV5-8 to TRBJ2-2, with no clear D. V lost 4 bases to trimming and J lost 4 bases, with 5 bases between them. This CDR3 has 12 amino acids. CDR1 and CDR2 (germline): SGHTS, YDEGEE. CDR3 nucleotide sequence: TGTGCCAGCAGCCCCCGCACCGGGGAGCTGTTTTTT. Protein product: CASSPRTGELFF.

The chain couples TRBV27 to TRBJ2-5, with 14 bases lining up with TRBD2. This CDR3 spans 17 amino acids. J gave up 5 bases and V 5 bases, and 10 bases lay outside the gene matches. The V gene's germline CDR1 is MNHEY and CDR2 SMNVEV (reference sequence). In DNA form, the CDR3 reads TGTGCCAGCAGTACGGGACTAGCGGGAGCAGGGGTCGAGACCCAGTACTTC. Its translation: CASSTGLAGAGVETQYF.

For the CDR3, the DNA is TGCGCCAGCAGCTTGGTTGGGATCGACAGTTCCGGGGAGCTGTTTTTT. Its protein product is CASSLVGIDSSGELFF. The chain uses TRBV5-1 and TRBJ2-2, with a weak D call TRBD1 (5 bases). The CDR3 is 16 residues long. The V gene's germline CDR1 is SGHRS and CDR2 YFSETQ. V lost 0 bases and J lost 6, with 15 bases in between.

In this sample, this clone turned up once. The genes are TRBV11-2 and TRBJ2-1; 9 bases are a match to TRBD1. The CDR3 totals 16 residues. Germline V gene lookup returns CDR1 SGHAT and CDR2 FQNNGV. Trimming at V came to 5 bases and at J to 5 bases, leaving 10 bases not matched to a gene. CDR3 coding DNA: TGTGCCAGCAGCACCCACAGGGGGCAGGCTAACAATGAGCAGTTCTTC. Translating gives CASSTHRGQANNEQFF.

The CDR3 spells CASSLDAGEYNEQFF. CDR3 DNA: TGTGCCAGCAGCTTAGACGCGGGAGAGTACAATGAGCAGTTCTTC. The chain recombines TRBV11-2 with TRBJ2-1; TRBD2 matches at 7 bases. The ends lost 0 bases at V and 4 bases at J; junction bases unmatched: 3. Germline V lookup: CDR1 SGHAT, CDR2 FQNNGV. The length of the CDR3 is 15 residues.

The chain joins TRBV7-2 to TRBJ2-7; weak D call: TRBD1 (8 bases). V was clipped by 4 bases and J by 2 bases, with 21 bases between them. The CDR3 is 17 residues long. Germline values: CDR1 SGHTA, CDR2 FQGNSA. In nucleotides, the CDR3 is TGTGCCAGCAGCTCGCCTAGTACAGGGGGGGAAACCTACGAGCAGTACTTC. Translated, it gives CASSSPSTGGETYEQYF.

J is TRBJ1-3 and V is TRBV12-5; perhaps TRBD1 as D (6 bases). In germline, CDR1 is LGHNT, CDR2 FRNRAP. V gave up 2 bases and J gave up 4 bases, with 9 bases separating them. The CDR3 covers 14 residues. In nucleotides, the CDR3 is TGTGCTAGTGGTTTGAGGGGGTCCGGAAACACCATATATTTT. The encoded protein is CASGLRGSGNTIYF.

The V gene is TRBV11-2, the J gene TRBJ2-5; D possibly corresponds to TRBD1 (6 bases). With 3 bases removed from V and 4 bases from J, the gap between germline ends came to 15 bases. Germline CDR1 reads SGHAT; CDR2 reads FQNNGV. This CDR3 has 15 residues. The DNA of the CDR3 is TGTGCCAGCAGCTTGCTACAGGGAAGGGGAGAGACCCAGTACTTC. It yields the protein CASSLLQGRGETQYF. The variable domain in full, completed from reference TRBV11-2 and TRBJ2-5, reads EAGVAQSPRYKIIEKRQSVAFWCNPISGHATLYWYQQILGQGPKLLIQFQNNGVVDDSQLPKDRFSAERLKGVDSTLKIQPAKLEDSAVYLCASSLLQGRGETQYFGPGTRLLVL.

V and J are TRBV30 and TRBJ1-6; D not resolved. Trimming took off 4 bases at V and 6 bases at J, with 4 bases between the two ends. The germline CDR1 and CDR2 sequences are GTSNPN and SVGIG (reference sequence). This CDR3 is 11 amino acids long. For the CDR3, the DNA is TGTGCCTGGAACAGTAATTCACCCCTCCACTTT. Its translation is CAWNSNSPLHF.

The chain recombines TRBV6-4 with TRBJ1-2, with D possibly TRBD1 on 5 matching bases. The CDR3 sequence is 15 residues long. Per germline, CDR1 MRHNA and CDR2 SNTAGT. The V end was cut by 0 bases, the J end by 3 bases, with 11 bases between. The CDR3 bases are TGTGCCAGCAGTGACTCCTGGCAGGGTGACTATGGCTACACCTTC. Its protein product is CASSDSWQGDYGYTF.

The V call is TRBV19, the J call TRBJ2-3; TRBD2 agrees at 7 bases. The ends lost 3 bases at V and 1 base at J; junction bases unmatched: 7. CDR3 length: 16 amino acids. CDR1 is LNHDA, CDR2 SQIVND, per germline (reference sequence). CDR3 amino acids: CASSIVTGGRTDTQYF. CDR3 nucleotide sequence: TGTGCCAGTAGTATCGTTACGGGGGGTCGCACAGATACGCAGTATTTT.

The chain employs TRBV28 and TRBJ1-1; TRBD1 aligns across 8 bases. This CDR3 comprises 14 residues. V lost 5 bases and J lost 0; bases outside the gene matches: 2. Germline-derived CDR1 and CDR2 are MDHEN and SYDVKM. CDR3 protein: CASSTGGLNTEAFF. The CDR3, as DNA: TGTGCCAGCAGTACAGGGGGACTGAACACTGAAGCTTTCTTT.

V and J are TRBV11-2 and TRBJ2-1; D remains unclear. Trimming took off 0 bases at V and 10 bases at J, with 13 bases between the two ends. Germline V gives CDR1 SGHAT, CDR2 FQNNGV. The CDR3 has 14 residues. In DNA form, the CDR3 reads TGTGCCAGCAGCTTAGATTACGTCGGGTACGAGCAGTTCTTC. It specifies CASSLDYVGYEQFF.

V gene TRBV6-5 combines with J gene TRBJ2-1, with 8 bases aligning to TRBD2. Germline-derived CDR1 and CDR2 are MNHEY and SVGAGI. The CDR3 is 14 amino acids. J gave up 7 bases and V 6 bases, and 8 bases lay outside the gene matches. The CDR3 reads CASRGSGDWNEQFF. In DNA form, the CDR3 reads TGTGCCAGCAGAGGTAGCGGGGACTGGAATGAGCAGTTCTTC.

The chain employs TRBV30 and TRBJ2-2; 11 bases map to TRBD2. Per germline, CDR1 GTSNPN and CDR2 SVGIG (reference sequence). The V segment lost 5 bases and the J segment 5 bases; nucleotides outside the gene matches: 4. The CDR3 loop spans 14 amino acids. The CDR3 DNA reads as TGTGCCTGGGGGCTAGCGGGGGGAACCGGGGAGCTGTTTTTT. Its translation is CAWGLAGGTGELFF.

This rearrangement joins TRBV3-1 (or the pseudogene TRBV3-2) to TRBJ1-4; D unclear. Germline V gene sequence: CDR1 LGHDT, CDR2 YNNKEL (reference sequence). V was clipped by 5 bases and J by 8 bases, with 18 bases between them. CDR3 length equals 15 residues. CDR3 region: CASSWREGGREKLFF. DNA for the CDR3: TGTGCCAGCAGCTGGAGAGAGGGAGGGAGGGAAAAACTGTTTTTT.

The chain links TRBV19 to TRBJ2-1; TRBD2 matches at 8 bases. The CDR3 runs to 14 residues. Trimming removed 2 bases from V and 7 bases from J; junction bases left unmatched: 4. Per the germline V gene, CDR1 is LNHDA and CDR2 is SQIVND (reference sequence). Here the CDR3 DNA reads TGTGCCAGTAGTATAACCCGGGGGGGGAATGAGCAGTTCTTC. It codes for CASSITRGGNEQFF.

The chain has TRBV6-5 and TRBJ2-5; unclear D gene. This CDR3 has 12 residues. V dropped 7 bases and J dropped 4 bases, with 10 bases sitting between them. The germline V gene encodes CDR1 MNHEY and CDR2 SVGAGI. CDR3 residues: CASTGWAETQYF. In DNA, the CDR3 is TGTGCCAGCACCGGATGGGCAGAGACCCAGTACTTC.

CDR3 in amino acids: CASSSRQGADEQFF. The CDR3 DNA follows: TGTGCCAGCAGTTCCAGACAGGGGGCGGATGAGCAGTTCTTC. The chain employs TRBV27 and TRBJ2-1; 10 nucleotides line up with TRBD1. The germline V gene has CDR1 MNHEY and CDR2 SMNVEV (reference sequence). This CDR3 is 14 amino acids long. The V and J ends lost 4 bases and 8 bases, in that order; junction bases with no gene match: 5.

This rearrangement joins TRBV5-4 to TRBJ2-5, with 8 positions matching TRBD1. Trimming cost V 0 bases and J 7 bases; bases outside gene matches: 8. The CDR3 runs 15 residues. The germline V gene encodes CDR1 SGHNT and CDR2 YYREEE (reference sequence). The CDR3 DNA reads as TGTGCCAGCAGCTTGGCCGACAGGGGAAGGGGGACCCAGTACTTC. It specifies CASSLADRGRGTQYF.

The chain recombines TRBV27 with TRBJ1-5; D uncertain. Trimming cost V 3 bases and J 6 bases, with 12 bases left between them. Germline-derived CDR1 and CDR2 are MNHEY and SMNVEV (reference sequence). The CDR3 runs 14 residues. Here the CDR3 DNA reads TGTGCCAGCAGTTTGGCCGGGGTCGGTCAGCCCCAGCATTTT. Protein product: CASSLAGVGQPQHF.

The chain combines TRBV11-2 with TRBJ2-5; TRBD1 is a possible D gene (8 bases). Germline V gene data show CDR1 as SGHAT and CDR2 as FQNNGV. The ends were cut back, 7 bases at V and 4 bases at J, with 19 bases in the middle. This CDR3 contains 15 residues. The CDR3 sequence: CASTVTGGEVETQYF. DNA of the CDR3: TGTGCCAGCACGGTAACAGGGGGGGAGGTAGAGACCCAGTACTTC.

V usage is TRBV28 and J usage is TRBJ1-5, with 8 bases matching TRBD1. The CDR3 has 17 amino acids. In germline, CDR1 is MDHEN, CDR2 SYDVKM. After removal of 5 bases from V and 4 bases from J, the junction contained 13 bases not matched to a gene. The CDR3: CASSDPSGTGLNQPQHF. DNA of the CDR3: TGTGCCAGCAGTGACCCCTCCGGGACAGGACTTAATCAGCCCCAGCATTTT.

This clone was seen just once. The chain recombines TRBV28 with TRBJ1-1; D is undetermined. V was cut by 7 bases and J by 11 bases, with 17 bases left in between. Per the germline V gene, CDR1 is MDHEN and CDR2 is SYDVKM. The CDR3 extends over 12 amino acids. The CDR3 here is CASTMTRRVAFF. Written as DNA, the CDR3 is TGTGCCAGCACCATGACAAGGCGAGTGGCTTTCTTT.